This T cell receptor (beta chain) was captured by sequencing in a study of T cells after yellow fever vaccination. This clonotype was recorded a few times. Looked up from germline, CDR1 is LGHNA and CDR2 is YSLEER. CDR3 size: 14 residues. V lost 4 bases and J lost 6, with 12 bases in between. In making TCR cDNA, 5'RACE template switching added a universal primer site and UMIs to it. Via MiXCR, TCRdb re-called the 5' RACE reads, giving one row per CDR3 protein. The table includes 200,000 to 300,000 distinct CDR3 sequences, 13% detected once. This TCR came from a man aged 30 to 45 who received the YFV17D yellow fever vaccine. Specimen: CD4+ T cells sorted from PBMCs, collected 45 days after the yellow fever booster vaccination. This chain connects TRBV4-3 to TRBJ2-2, with D tentatively TRBD2 (6 bases). The chain's CDR3 is CASSLRSGAGELFF. The CDR3 DNA reads as TGCGCCAGCAGCCTAAGGTCGGGGGCCGGGGAGCTGTTTTTT.